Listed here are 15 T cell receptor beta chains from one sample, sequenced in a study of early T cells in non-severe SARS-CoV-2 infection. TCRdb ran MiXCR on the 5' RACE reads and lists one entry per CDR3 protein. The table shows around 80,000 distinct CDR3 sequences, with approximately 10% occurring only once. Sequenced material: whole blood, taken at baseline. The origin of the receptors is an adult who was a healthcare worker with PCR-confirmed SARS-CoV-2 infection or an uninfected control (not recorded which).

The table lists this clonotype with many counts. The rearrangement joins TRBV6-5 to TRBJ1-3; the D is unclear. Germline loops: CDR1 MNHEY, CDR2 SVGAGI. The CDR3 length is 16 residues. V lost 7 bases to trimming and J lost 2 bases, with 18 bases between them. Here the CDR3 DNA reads TGTGCCAGCACCCTCATTAGTCTGGGGACTGGAAACACCATATATTTT. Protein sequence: CASTLISLGTGNTIYF.

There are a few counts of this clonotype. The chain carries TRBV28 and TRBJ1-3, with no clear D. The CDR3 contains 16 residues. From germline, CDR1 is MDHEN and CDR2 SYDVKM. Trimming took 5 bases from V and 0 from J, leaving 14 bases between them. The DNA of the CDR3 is TGTGCCAGCAGTCTCCAAGGCAGGCTCTCTGGAAACACCATATATTTT. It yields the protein CASSLQGRLSGNTIYF.

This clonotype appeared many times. The CDR3 region is CASSLGEYTEAFF. The CDR3 DNA follows: TGTGCCAGCAGCTTAGGGGAGTACACTGAAGCTTTCTTT. This chain connects TRBV11-2 to TRBJ1-1, with D hard to call. The CDR3 has 13 residues. Germline V gene lookup returns CDR1 SGHAT and CDR2 FQNNGV. V shed 1 base and J shed 3 bases, with 6 bases lying between them.

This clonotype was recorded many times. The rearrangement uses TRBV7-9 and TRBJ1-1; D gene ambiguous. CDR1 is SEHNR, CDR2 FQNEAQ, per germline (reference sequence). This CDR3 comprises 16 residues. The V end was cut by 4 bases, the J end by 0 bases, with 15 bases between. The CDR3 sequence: CASSSSGRVMNTEAFF. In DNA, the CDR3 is TGTGCCAGCAGCTCCTCCGGAAGGGTCATGAACACTGAAGCTTTCTTT.

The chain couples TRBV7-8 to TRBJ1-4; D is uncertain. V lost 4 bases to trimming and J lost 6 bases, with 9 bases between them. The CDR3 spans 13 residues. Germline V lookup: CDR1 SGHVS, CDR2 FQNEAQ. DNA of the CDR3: TGTGCCAGCAGCTCGGTGCAGGATGAAAAACTGTTTTTT. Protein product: CASSSVQDEKLFF.

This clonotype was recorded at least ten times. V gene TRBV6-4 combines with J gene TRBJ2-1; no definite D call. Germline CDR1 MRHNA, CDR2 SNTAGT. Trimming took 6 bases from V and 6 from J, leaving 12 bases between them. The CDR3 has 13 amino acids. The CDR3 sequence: CASSPGHGNEQFF. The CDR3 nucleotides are TGTGCCAGCAGCCCTGGTCATGGCAATGAGCAGTTCTTC.

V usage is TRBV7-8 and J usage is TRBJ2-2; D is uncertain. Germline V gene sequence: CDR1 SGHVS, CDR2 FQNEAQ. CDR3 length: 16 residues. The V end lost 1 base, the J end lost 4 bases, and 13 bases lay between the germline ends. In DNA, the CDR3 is TGTGCCAGCAGCTTAGTGCGCATCTCGAGCACCGGGGAGCTGTTTTTT. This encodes CASSLVRISSTGELFF.

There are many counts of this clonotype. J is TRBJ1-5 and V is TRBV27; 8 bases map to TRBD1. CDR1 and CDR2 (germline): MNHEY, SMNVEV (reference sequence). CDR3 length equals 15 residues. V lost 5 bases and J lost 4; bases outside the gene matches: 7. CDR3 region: CASSRQGLGNQPQHF. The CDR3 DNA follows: TGTGCCAGCAGTCGACAGGGGCTTGGGAATCAGCCCCAGCATTTT.

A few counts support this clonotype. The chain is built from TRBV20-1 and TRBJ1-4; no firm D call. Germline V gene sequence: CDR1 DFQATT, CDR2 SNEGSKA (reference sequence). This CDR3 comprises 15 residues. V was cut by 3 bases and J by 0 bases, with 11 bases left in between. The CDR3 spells CSASYSAATNEKLFF. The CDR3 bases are TGCAGTGCTAGTTATTCGGCCGCAACTAATGAAAAACTGTTTTTT.

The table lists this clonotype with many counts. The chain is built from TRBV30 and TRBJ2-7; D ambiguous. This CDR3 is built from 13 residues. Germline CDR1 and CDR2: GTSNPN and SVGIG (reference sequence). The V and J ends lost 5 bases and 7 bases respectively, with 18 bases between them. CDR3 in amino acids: CAWDAVRVGEQYF. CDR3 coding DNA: TGTGCCTGGGACGCGGTCCGAGTAGGAGAGCAGTACTTC.

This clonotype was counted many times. CDR3 loop: CASSSPTKGYGYTF. CDR3 nucleotides: TGTGCCAGCAGTTCGCCGACGAAAGGCTATGGCTACACCTTC. The chain links TRBV6-2 or TRBV6-3 to TRBJ1-2, with D unresolved. The CDR3 sequence is 14 residues long. Germline V gene sequence: CDR1 MNHEY, CDR2 SVGEGT. The ends were cut back, 4 bases at V and 4 bases at J, with 13 bases in the middle.

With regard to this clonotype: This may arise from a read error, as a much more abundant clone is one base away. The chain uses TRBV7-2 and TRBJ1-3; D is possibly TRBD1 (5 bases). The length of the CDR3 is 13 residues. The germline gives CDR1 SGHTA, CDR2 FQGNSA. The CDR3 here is CASSWGPGNSIYF. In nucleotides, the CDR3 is TGTGCCAGCAGCTGGGGCCCTGGAAACTCCATATATTTT. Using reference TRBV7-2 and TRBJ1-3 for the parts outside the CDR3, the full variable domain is GAGVSQSPSNKVTEKGKDVELRCDPISGHTALYWYRQSLGQGLEFLIYFQGNSAPDKSGLPSDRFSAERTGGSVSTLTIQRTQQEDSAVYLCASSWGPGNSIYFGEGSWLTVV.

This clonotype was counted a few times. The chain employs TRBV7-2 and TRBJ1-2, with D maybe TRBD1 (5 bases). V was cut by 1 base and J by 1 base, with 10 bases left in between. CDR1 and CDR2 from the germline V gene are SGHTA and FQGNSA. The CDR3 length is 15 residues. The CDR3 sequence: CASSLGGRSNYGYTF. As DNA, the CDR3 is TGTGCCAGCAGCTTAGGGGGCAGGAGTAACTATGGCTACACCTTC.

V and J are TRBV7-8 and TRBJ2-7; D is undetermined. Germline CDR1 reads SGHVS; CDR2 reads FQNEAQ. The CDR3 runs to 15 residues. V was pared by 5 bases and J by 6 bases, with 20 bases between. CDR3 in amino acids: CASSQDETAFSEQYF. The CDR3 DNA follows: TGTGCCAGCAGCCAGGACGAGACCGCGTTTTCCGAGCAGTACTTC.

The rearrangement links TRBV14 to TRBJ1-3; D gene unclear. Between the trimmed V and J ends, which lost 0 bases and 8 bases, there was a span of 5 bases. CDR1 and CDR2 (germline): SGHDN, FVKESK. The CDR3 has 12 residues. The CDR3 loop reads CASSQEGYTIYF. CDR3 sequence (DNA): TGTGCCAGCAGCCAAGAGGGATACACCATATATTTT.